Included here is one T cell receptor beta chain sequence, with context. Antigen: not known. This sample is drawn from a study of memory CD4+ T cells and cytomegalovirus serostatus. On the study more broadly: Healthy Belgian adult donors included 9 or 10 CMV-positive and 24 CMV-negative people.

General observations from the study: CD4+ memory repertoires contained about 40% of the roughly 160 reported CMV TCRbeta sequences. The CMV-associated TCR signature appears largely within the CD4+ memory repertoire.

In the original processing: Out-of-frame sequences were removed, leaving roughly 2,200,000 distinct TCRbeta sequences. The assay was immunoSEQ multiplex PCR, and TCRdb's table has in-frame clones only and misses some. The V and J calls and clone size were taken over from that table, and D and trimming were inferred from the DNA. The table has around 88,000 clones, over 70% seen once. Single viable CD3+CD4+CD8-CD45RO+ cells were sorted as the memory CD4+ T cells. The length of the CDR3 is 15 residues. Germline CDR1 and CDR2: SGHRS and YFSETQ. J lost 2 bases, V lost 0 bases, and 3 bases had no gene match.

V is TRBV5-1 and J is TRBJ2-5; 8 bases are a match to TRBD2. The sequence derives from an adult in good health and CMV-seropositive. The sample taken for sequencing was memory CD4+ T cells from blood. CDR3 coding DNA: TGCGCCAGCAGCTTGGGCGGGGGGATTCAAGAGACCCAGTACTTC. Amino acid sequence: CASSLGGGIQETQYF.